The clone carrying this T cell receptor (beta chain) was seen a single time. Germline CDR1 SGHTA, CDR2 FQGNSA. This CDR3 comprises 14 residues. The V and J ends lost 5 bases and 1 base respectively, with 11 bases between them. The source of the sample is a study of blood T cell repertoires in COVID-19. Here immunoSEQ multiplex PCR was the method, and the copy in TCRdb shows in-frame clones only, minus some. The sample has roughly 290,000 clones, around nine tenths seen once. The genes are TRBV7-2 and TRBJ2-5, with D possibly being TRBD2 (6 bases). The TCR originated in a woman aged 30 to 39 with COVID-19, enrolled during active disease. Sequenced input: peripheral blood. CDR3: CASSVTGVQETQYF. CDR3 bases: TGTGCCAGCAGCGTAACGGGGGTCCAAGAGACCCAGTACTTC.